In this sample, the clone carrying this TCR beta chain turned up a few times. Its antigen is as yet unknown. The V gene's germline CDR1 is MNHEY and CDR2 SMNVEV (reference sequence). The V and J ends lost 7 bases and 4 bases respectively, with 13 bases between them. The CDR3 sequence is 13 residues long. These data belong to a study of regulatory T cells in long-lasting Graves disease. TCR beta libraries were built with iRepertoire HTBI primers and Arm-PCR of CDR3 regions. Under the authors' procedure: Across the samples, identification revealed 55 to 80 TRBV and 11 to 15 TRBJ segments. TCRdb re-called the multiplex PCR reads with MiXCR, one entry per CDR3 protein. What appears here as the V and J calls and clone size reflects TCRdb's work, not the paper's. The sample has 430,000 or so distinct CDR3 sequences, around a fifth seen once. Time point meaning: persistent/refractory GD, antithyroid drugs over 5 years with positive TRAb. Scientists built the TCR library using RNA that was extracted from PBMCs.

General study findings and limits: Those with persistent disease had in common more public clonotypes (2,741) than new patients (about 970). There were preferences for TRBV28, TRBJ1-2 and TRBJ2-5 in persistent disease.

The material was peripheral blood mononuclear cells (PBMCs), obtained when the disease was refractory, from a patient treated with antithyroid drugs. This sequence originates from a female donor with Graves disease. The V call is TRBV27, the J call TRBJ1-1, with a possible D match to TRBD1 (5 bases). CDR3 DNA: TGTGCCAGCAACCAACTGGGGGGCACTGAAGCTTTCTTT. It yields the protein CASNQLGGTEAFF.